This T cell receptor (beta chain) was retrieved from a study of blood T cell repertoires in COVID-19. Across the whole study: From the United States, Italy and Spain came samples of acute and convalescent COVID-19. In each case, the material was cDNA or gDNA derived from T cells, B-cell-depleted T cells, or PBMCs.

V was trimmed by 5 bases and J by 2 bases, leaving 13 bases between them. The CDR3 extends over 15 amino acids. Germline V gene sequence: CDR1 SGHAT, CDR2 FQNNGV. Those enrolled in Seattle joined during active infection and were followed longitudinally afterward. In the authors' workflow: Reference gene primer amplification gave nucleated cell count estimates. The repertoire was sequenced with immunoSEQ multiplex PCR; TCRdb's copy has only in-frame clones and lacks some. The V and J calls and clone size come from that table; D and trimming were worked out from the DNA. The table lists some 70,000 clones, 87% of them singletons.

This TCR was sampled from a woman aged 45-65 years with COVID-19, enrolled during active disease. V and J are TRBV11-2 and TRBJ2-1; TRBD2 is a possible D gene (5 bases). Sequencing used peripheral blood. The CDR3 bases are TGTGCCAGCAGCCCTCAAGTGCGGGCCTACAATGAGCAGTTCTTC. Amino acid sequence: CASSPQVRAYNEQFF.